This is a list of T cell receptor beta chains from one sample in a study of cytomegalovirus exposure and HLA in healthy donors. The data were produced by immunoSEQ multiplex PCR, yet TCRdb's version contains in-frame clones alone and is incomplete. The data contain about 100,000 clones, around 75% of them singletons. The sample comprised PBMCs. Receptors originate from a male donor in good health and CMV-seropositive. CDR3s include the opening cysteine and the closing phenylalanine or tryptophan. A D gene is named only where the DNA matches it firmly. The size entry is marked missing in some rows and otherwise reads once, few, many or a size class.

V gene,J gene,D gene,clone size,CDR3 DNA,CDR3 protein
TRBV20-1,TRBJ1-2,NA,NA,TGCAGTGCCCCCGAGGGTTATGGCTACACCTTC,CSAPEGYGYTF
TRBV28,TRBJ2-3,NA,NA,TGTGCCAGCAGTTTTGTGGCAGGGACAGATACGCAGTATTTT,CASSFVAGTDTQYF
TRBV6-1,TRBJ2-3,NA,few,TGTGCCAGCAGTGCACAGGCGAACACGGATACGCAGTATTTT,CASSAQANTDTQYF
TRBV2,TRBJ1-2,TRBD1,NA,TGTGCCAGCACAACCGGGACAGAGTATGGCTACACCTTC,CASTTGTEYGYTF
TRBV19,TRBJ1-5,TRBD1,NA,TGTGCCAGTAGTATAGGACAGGGACTGGGGCAGCCCCAGCATTTT,CASSIGQGLGQPQHF
TRBV19,TRBJ2-2,NA,NA,TGTGCCAGTACCAGGGGGGCCGGGGAGCTGTTTTTT,CASTRGAGELFF
TRBV11-2,TRBJ2-7,NA,NA,TGTGCCACCGGACAGCTTAGCTACGAGCAGTACTTC,CATGQLSYEQYF
TRBV6-4,TRBJ2-3,NA,once,TGTGCCAGCAGTGAGGGCAGGGATGCAGATACGCAGTATTTT,CASSEGRDADTQYF
TRBV9,TRBJ2-1,TRBD2,NA,TGTGCCAGCAACGGTAGCGGGGAGCAGTTCTTC,CASNGSGEQFF
TRBV7-8,TRBJ2-3,NA,NA,TGTGCCAGCATCCCCAATAGTAACACAGATACGCAGTATTTT,CASIPNSNTDTQYF
TRBV14,TRBJ2-7,NA,few,TGTGCCAGCAGCCTCCTAGGAAGGGGGGGCGAGCAGTACTTC,CASSLLGRGGEQYF
TRBV30,TRBJ1-2,NA,NA,TGTGCCTGGTCCGGGGGGGGAGACTATGGCTACACCTTC,CAWSGGGDYGYTF
TRBV4-3,TRBJ2-7,NA,NA,TGCGCCAGCAGCCAAGAGAACGGGTTTCAATACGAGCAGTACTTC,CASSQENGFQYEQYF
TRBV28,TRBJ2-1,TRBD2,NA,TGTGCCATCGCGGGGGGCTCCTACAATGAGCAGTTCTTC,CAIAGGSYNEQFF
TRBV9,TRBJ2-3,TRBD2,NA,TGTGCCAGCAGCGTAGTTGGGGGGGGGACCACAGATACGCAGTATTTT,CASSVVGGGTTDTQYF